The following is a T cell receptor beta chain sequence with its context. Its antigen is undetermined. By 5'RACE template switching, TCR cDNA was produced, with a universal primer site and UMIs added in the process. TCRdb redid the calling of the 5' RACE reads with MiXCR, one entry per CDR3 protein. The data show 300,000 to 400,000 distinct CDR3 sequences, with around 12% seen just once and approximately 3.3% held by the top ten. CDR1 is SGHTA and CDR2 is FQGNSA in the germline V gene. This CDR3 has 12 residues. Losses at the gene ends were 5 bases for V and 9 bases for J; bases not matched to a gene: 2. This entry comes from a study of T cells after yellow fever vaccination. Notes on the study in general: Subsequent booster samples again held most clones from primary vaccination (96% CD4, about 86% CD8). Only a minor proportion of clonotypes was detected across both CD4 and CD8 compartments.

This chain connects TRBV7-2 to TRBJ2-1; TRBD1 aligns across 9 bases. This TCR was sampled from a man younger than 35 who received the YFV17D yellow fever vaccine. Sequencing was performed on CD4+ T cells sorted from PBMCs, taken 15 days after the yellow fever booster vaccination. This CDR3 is CASSPTGGEQFF. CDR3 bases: TGTGCCAGCAGCCCGACAGGGGGTGAGCAGTTCTTC.